This T cell receptor beta chain is from a study of blood T cell dynamics during melanoma immunotherapy. Time point: week 3, after first cycle of checkpoint inhibitor. Profiling relied on immunoSEQ multiplex PCR, and the TCRdb table lists in-frame clones only, not all of them. The sample lists some 12,000 clones; around nine tenths were seen once. The V gene's germline CDR1 is MNHNS and CDR2 SASEGT. The CDR3 is 14 amino acids. V lost 7 bases, J lost 3 bases, and 9 bases stayed unmatched. The clonotype comes from a human donor with melanoma. Source: blood, taken from a patient treated with checkpoint blockade. The V call is TRBV6-1, the J call TRBJ2-7; 7 bases align to TRBD1. The CDR3 bases are TGTGCCAGCAACCGAGGGGGACAGATCTACGAGCAGTACTTC. Translation: CASNRGGQIYEQYF.